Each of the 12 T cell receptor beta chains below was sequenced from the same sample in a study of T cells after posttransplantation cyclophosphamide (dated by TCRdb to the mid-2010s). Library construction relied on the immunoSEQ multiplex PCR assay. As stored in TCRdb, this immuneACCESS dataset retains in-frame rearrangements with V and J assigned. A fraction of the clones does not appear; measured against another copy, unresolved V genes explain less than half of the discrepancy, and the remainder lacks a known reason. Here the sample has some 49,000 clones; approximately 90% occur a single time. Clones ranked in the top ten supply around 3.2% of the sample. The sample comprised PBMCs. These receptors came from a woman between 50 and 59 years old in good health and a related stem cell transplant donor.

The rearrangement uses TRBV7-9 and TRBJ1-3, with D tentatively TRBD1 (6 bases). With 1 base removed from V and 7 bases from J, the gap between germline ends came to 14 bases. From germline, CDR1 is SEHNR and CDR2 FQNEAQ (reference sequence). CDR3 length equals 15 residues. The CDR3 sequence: CASSLGTTGRNTIYF. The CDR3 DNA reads TGTGCCAGCAGCTTAGGGACGACAGGTCGCAACACCATATATTTT.

CDR3 sequence (DNA): TGTGCCAGCACCCTGCGGGGGGCCGACACAGATACGCAGTATTTT. This gives the protein CASTLRGADTDTQYF. The rearrangement joins TRBV7-3 to TRBJ2-3; 8 bases match TRBD2. In germline, CDR1 is SGHTA, CDR2 FQGTGA. V lost 7 bases to trimming and J lost 2 bases; unmatched junction nucleotides: 8. CDR3 length: 15 amino acids.

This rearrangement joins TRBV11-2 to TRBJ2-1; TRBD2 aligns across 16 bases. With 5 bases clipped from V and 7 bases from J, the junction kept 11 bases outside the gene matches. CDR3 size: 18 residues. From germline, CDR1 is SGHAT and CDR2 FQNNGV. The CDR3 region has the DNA TGTGCCAGCAGCATGGGACTAGCGGGGGGGCCTCCCCGGAATGAGCAGTTCTTC. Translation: CASSMGLAGGPPRNEQFF.

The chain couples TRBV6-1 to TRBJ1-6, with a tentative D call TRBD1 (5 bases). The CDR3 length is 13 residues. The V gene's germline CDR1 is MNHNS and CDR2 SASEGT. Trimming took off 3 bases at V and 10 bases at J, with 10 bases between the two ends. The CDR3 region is CASSEAGHSPLHF. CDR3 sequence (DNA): TGTGCCAGCAGTGAGGCAGGGCACTCACCCCTCCACTTT.

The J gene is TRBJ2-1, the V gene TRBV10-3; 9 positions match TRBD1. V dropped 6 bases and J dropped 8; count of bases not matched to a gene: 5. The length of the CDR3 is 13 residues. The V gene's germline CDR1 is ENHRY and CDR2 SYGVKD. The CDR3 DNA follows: TGTGCCATCAGATGGGGGACAGGGTATGAGCAGTTCTTC. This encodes CAIRWGTGYEQFF.

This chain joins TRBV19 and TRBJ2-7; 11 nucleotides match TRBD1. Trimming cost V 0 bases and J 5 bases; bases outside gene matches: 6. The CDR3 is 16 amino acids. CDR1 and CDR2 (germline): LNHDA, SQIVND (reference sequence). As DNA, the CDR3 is TGTGCCAGTAGTATAGACGGGACAGGGGGGTTCGACGAGCAGTACTTC. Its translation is CASSIDGTGGFDEQYF.

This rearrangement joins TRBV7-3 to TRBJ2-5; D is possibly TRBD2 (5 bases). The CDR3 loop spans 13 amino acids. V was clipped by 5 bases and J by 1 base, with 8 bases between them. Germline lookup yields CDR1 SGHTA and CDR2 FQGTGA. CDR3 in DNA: TGTGCCAGCAGCCCTAGCCCCCAAGAGACCCAGTACTTC. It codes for CASSPSPQETQYF.

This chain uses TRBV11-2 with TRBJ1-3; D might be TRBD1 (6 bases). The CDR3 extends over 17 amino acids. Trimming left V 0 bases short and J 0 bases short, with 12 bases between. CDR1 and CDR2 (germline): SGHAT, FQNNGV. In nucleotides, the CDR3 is TGTGCCAGCAGCTTAGATCCCGGGACACGCTCTGGAAACACCATATATTTT. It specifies CASSLDPGTRSGNTIYF. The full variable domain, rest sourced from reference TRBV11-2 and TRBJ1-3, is EAGVAQSPRYKIIEKRQSVAFWCNPISGHATLYWYQQILGQGPKLLIQFQNNGVVDDSQLPKDRFSAERLKGVDSTLKIQPAKLEDSAVYLCASSLDPGTRSGNTIYFGEGSWLTVV.

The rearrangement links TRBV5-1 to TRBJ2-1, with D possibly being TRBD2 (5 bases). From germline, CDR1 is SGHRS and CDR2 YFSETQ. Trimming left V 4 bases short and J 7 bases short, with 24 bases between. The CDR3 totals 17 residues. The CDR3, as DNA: TGCGCCAGCAGCCCACAGCCCCAACTAGTTGTTGGAAATGAGCAGTTCTTC. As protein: CASSPQPQLVVGNEQFF.

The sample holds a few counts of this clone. In DNA, the CDR3 is TGTGCCAGCAGGTCACTCAGGGGAGAAAGGGGTCGGGACACTGAAGCTTTCTTT. It is translated as CASRSLRGERGRDTEAFF. V and J are TRBV2 and TRBJ1-1, with D maybe TRBD1 (6 bases). Germline V lookup: CDR1 SNHLY, CDR2 FYNNEI. CDR3 size: 18 residues. The V end lost 6 bases, the J end lost 3 bases, and 26 bases lay between the germline ends. Drawing the rest from reference TRBV2 and TRBJ1-1, the complete variable domain is EPEVTQTPSHQVTQMGQEVILRCVPISNHLYFYWYRQILGQKVEFLVSFYNNEISEKSEIFDDQFSVERPDGSNFTLKIRSTKLEDSAMYFCASRSLRGERGRDTEAFFGQGTRLTVV.

The CDR3 DNA is TGTGCCAGCAGCCCCCGGGGGGGTTCTAATTCACCCCTCCACTTT. Amino acids: CASSPRGGSNSPLHF. The chain combines TRBV5-6 with TRBJ1-6; weak D call: TRBD1 (5 bases). The CDR3 runs to 15 residues. Trimming stripped 4 bases from V and 6 bases from J, with 14 bases between. Germline loops: CDR1 SGHDT, CDR2 YYEEEE.

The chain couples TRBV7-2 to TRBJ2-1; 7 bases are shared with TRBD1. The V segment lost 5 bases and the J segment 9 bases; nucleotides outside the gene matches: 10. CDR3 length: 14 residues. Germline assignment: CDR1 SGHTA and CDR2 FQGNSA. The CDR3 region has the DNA TGTGCCAGCAGCCCCGGGACAGACCCGCCTGAGCAGTTCTTC. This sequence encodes CASSPGTDPPEQFF.